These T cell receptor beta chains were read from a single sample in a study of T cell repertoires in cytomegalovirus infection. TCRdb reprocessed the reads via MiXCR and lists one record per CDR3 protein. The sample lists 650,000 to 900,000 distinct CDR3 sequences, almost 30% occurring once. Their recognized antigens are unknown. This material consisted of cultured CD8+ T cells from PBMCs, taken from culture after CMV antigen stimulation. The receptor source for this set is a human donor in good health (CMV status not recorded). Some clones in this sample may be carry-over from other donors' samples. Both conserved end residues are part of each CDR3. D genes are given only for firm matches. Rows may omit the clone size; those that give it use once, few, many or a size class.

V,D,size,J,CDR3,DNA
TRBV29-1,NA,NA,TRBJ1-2,CSADGGFNYGYTF,TGCAGCGCCGACGGTGGGTTTAACTATGGCTACACCTTC
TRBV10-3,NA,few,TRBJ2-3,CAIRAIVGSTDTQYF,TGTGCCATCAGGGCGATTGTAGGGTCAACAGATACGCAGTATTTT
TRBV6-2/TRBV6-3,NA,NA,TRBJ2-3,CASSYPPQGISTDTQYF,TGTGCCAGCAGTTACCCACCCCAGGGGATAAGCACAGATACGCAGTATTTT
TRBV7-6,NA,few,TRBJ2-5,CASSFNMATQYF,TGTGCCAGCAGCTTCAACATGGCAACCCAGTACTTC
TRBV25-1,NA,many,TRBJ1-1,CASSERRVGMNTEAFF,TGTGCCAGCAGTGAACGGAGGGTTGGGATGAACACTGAAGCTTTCTTT
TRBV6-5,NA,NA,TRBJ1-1,CASSLDWDTEAFF,TGTGCCAGCAGTTTAGACTGGGACACTGAAGCTTTCTTT
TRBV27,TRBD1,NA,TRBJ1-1,CASSLTGGFTEAFF,TGTGCCAGCAGTTTGACAGGGGGATTTACTGAAGCTTTCTTT
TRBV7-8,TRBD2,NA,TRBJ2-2,CASGPLAGGPHTGELFF,TGTGCCAGCGGACCGCTAGCGGGGGGGCCGCACACCGGGGAGCTGTTTTTT
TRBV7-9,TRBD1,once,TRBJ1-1,CASSSTGINTEAFF,TGTGCCAGCAGCTCGACAGGGATCAACACTGAAGCTTTCTTT
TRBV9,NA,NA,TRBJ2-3,CASSTLPGGEGDTQYF,TGTGCCAGCAGTACCCTACCGGGGGGCGAGGGAGATACGCAGTATTTT
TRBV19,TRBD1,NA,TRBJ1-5,CASNPDRGIQPQHF,TGTGCCAGTAACCCAGACAGGGGAATTCAGCCCCAGCATTTT
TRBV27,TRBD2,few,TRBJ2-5,CASKGSGGAQETQYF,TGTGCCAGCAAGGGCAGCGGGGGGGCCCAAGAGACCCAGTACTTC
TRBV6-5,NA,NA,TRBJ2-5,CASSYSASPGAYRETQYF,TGTGCCAGCAGTTACTCAGCAAGCCCTGGGGCCTACCGAGAGACCCAGTACTTC
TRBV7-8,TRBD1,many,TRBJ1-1,CASSSRQGRNTEAFF,TGTGCCAGCAGCTCCCGACAGGGCAGGAACACTGAAGCTTTCTTT
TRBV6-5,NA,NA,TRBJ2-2,CASTPYRDSTGELFF,TGTGCCAGCACCCCATACAGGGATAGCACCGGGGAGCTGTTTTTT
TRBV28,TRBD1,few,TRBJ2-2,CASTLTGVNTGELFF,TGTGCCAGCACCCTGACAGGGGTTAACACCGGGGAGCTGTTTTTT
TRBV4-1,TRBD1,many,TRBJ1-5,CASSPGQYSNQPQHF,TGCGCCAGCAGCCCGGGACAGTATAGCAATCAGCCCCAGCATTTT
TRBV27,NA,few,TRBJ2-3,CATLARLTDTQYF,TGTGCCACTCTAGCAAGGCTGACAGATACGCAGTATTTT
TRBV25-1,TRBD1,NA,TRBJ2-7,CASEGQSNYEQYF,TGTGCCAGCGAGGGACAGAGTAACTACGAGCAGTACTTC
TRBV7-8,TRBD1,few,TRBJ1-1,CASSPVGQLNTEAFF,TGTGCCAGCAGCCCGGTGGGACAGCTGAACACTGAAGCTTTCTTT
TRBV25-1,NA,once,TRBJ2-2,CASGHATGELFF,TGTGCCAGCGGACACGCCACCGGGGAGCTGTTTTTT
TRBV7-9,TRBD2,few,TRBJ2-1,CASSPSGGAGAYNEQFF,TGTGCCAGCAGCCCTAGCGGGGGGGCCGGGGCCTACAATGAGCAGTTCTTC
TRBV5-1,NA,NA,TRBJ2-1,CASSATWSSYNEQFF,TGCGCCAGCAGCGCCACTTGGAGCTCCTACAATGAGCAGTTCTTC
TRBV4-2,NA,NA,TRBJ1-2,CASSQGTNGYTF,TGTGCCAGCAGCCAAGGTACGAATGGCTACACCTTC
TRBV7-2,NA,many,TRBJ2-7,CASSFGRTAYEQYF,TGTGCCAGCAGCTTTGGGAGGACAGCCTACGAGCAGTACTTC
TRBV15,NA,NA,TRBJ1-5,CATSRDRGSSKPQHF,TGTGCCACCAGCAGAGATCGAGGCAGTTCTAAGCCCCAGCATTTT
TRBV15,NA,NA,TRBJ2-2,CATSSTGLNTGELFF,TGTGCCACCAGCTCGACGGGACTTAACACCGGGGAGCTGTTTTTT
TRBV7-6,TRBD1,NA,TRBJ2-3,CASSIGTAGDTQYF,TGTGCCAGCAGCATCGGGACAGCAGGGGATACGCAGTATTTT
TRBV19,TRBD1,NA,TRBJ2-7,CASRVALGTGTYEQYF,TGTGCCAGTAGAGTGGCCCTCGGGACAGGGACCTACGAGCAGTACTTC
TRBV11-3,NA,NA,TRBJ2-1,CASGGRGGNNEQFF,TGTGCCAGCGGAGGCAGGGGGGGAAATAATGAGCAGTTCTTC
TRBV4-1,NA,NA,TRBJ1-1,CASSQVVGMNTEAFF,TGCGCCAGCAGCCAAGTAGTAGGAATGAACACTGAAGCTTTCTTT
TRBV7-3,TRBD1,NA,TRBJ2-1,CASSPKDGQGHNEQFF,TGTGCCAGCAGCCCAAAGGATGGACAGGGCCACAATGAGCAGTTCTTC
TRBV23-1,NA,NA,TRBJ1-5,CASSQSATSNQPQHF,TGCGCCAGCAGTCAATCGGCAACAAGCAATCAGCCCCAGCATTTT
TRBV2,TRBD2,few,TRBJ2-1,CASGTSSGYEQFF,TGTGCCAGCGGGACTAGCTCCGGGTATGAGCAGTTCTTC
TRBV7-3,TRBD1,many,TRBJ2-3,CASSLSLRDRGTDTQYF,TGTGCCAGCAGCTTGAGTCTCCGGGACAGGGGAACAGATACGCAGTATTTT
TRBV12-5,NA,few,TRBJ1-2,CASGTAAAPYGYTF,TGTGCTAGTGGTACGGCCGCCGCTCCCTATGGCTACACCTTC
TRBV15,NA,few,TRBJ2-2,CATSGHRTVQNTGELFF,TGTGCCACCAGCGGGCACCGGACAGTTCAGAACACCGGGGAGCTGTTTTTT
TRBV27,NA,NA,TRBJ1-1,CASSPGTKPDSDTEAFF,TGTGCCAGCAGTCCAGGCACAAAGCCCGATTCGGACACTGAAGCTTTCTTT
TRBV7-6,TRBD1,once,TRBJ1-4,CASSSAGGREEKLFF,TGTGCCAGCAGCTCCGCAGGGGGCCGTGAAGAAAAACTGTTTTTT